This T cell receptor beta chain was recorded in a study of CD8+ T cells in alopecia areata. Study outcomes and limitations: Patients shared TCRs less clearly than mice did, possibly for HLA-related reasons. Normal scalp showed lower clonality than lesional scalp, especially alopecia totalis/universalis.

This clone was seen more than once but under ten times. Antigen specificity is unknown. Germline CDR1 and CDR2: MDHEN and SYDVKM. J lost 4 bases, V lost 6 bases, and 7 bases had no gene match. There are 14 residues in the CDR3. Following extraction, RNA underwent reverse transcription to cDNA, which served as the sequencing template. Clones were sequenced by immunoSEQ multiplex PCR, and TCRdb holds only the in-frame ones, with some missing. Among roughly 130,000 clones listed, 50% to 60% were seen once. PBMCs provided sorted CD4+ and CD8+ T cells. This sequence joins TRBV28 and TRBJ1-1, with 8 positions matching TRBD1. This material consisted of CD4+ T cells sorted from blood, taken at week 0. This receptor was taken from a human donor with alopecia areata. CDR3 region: CASSHPDRVTEAFF. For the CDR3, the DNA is TGTGCCAGCAGCCACCCGGACAGGGTCACTGAAGCTTTCTTT.